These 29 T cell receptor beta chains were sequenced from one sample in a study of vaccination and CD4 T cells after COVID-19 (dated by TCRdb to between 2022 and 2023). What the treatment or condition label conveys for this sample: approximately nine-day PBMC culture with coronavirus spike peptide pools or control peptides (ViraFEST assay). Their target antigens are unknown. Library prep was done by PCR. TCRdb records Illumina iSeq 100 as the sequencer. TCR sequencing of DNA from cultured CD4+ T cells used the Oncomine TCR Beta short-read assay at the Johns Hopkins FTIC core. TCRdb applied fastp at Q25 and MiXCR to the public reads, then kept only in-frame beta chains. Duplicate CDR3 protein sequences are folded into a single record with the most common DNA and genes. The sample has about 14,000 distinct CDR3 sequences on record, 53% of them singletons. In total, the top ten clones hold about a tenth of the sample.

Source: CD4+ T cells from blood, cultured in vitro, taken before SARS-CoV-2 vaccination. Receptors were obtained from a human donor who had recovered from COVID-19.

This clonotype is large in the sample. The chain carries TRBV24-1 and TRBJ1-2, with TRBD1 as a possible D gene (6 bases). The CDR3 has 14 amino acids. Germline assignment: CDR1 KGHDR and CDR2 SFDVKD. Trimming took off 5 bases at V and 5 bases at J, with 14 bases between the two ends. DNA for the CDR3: TGTGCCACCAGTGGGAGGACAGTGGAGTATGGCTACACCTTC. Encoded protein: CATSGRTVEYGYTF.

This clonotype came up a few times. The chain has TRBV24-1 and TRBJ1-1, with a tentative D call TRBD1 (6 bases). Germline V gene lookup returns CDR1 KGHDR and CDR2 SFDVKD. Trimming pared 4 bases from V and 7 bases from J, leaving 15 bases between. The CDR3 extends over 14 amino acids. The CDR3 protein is CATSDGPRGGEAFF. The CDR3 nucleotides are TGTGCCACCAGTGACGGACCCCGAGGGGGTGAAGCTTTCTTT.

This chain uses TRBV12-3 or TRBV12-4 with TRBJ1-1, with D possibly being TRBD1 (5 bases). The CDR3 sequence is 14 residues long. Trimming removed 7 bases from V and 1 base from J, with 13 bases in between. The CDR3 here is CASNQQAENTEAFF. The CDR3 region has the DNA TGTGCCAGCAACCAACAGGCGGAGAACACTGAAGCTTTCTTT.

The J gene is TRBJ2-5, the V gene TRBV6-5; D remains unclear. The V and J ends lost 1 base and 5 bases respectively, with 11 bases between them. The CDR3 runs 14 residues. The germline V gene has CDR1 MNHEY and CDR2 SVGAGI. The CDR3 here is CASSYFQSRETQYF. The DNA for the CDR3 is TGTGCCAGCAGTTACTTTCAGTCCCGGGAGACCCAGTACTTC.

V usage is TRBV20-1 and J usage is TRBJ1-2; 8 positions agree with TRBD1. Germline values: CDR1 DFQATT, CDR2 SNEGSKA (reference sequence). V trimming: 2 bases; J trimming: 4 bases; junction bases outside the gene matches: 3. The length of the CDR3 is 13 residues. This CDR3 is CSARTDRGYGYTF. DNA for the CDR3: TGCAGTGCTAGAACCGACAGGGGCTATGGCTACACCTTC.

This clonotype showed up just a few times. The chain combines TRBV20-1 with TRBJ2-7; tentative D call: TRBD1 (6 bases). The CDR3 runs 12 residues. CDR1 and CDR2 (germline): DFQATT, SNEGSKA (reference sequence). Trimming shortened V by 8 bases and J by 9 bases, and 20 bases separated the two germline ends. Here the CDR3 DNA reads TGCAGTTTTACTCAACAGGGTTTGGGGCAGTACTTC. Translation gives CSFTQQGLGQYF.

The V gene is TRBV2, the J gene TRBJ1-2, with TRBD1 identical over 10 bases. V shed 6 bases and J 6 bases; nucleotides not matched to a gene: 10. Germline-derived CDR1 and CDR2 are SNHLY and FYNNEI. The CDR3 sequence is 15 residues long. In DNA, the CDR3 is TGTGCCAGCAGAGCCTCGGGGACAGGGGCGAATGGCTACACCTTC. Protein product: CASRASGTGANGYTF.

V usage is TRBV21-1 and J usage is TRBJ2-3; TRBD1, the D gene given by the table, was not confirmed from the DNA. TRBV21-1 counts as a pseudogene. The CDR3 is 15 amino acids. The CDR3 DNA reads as TGTGCCAGCAGCAGACAGGGTTTGGGCACAGATACGCAGTATTTT. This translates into CASSRQGLGTDTQYF.

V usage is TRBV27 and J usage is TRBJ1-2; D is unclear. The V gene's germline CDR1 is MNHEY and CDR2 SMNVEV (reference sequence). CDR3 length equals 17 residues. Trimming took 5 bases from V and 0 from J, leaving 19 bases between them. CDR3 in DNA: TGTGCCAGCAGTACCGCGTTTTCGGGAAAAGCTAACTATGGCTACACCTTC. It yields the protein CASSTAFSGKANYGYTF.

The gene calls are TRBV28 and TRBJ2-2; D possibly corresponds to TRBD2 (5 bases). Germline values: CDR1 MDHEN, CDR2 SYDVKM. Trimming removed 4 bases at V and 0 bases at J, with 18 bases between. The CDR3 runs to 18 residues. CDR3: CASSSVTGTIANTGELFF. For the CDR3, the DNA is TGTGCCAGCAGTTCAGTCACGGGAACAATCGCGAACACCGGGGAGCTGTTTTTT.

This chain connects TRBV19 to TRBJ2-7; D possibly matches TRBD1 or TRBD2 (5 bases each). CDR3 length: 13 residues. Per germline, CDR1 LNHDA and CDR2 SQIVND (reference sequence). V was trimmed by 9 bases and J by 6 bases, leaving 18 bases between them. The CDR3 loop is CASDSGTHTEQYF. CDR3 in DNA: TGTGCCAGCGACTCCGGGACCCACACCGAGCAGTACTTC.

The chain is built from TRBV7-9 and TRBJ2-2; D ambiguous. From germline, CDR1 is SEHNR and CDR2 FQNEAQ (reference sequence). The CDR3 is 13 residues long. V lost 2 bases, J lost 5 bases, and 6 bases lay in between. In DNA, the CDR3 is TGTGCCAGCAGCTTACTAGTTACCGGGGAGCTGTTTTTT. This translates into CASSLLVTGELFF.

Here the CDR3 DNA reads TGTGCCAGTAGTATCCGGGAGGGCGGTATGAACACTGAAGCTTTCTTT. Translating it yields CASSIREGGMNTEAFF. The chain carries TRBV19 and TRBJ1-1; D is unresolved. Per germline, CDR1 LNHDA and CDR2 SQIVND (reference sequence). V shed 3 bases and J shed 0 bases, with 14 bases lying between them. This CDR3 region has 16 residues.

Written as DNA, the CDR3 is TGTGCCAGCAGCTGGACAGGTAGCACAGATACGCAGTATTTT. Amino acids: CASSWTGSTDTQYF. The chain combines TRBV7-9 with TRBJ2-3; 7 nucleotides line up with TRBD1. The CDR3 is 14 amino acids. CDR1 and CDR2 from the germline V gene are SEHNR and FQNEAQ (reference sequence). The ends lost 4 bases at V and 0 bases at J; junction bases unmatched: 1.

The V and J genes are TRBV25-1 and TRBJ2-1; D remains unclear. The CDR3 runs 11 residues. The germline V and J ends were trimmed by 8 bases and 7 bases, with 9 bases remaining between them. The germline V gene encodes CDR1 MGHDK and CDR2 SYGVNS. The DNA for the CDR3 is TGTGCCAGCCGGTGGCTGAATGAGCAGTTCTTC. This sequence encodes CASRWLNEQFF. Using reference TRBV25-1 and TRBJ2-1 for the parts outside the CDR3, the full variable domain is EADIYQTPRYLVIGTGKKITLECSQTMGHDKMYWYQQDPGMELHLIHYSYGVNSTEKGDLSSESTVSRIRTEHFPLTLESARPSHTSQYLCASRWLNEQFFGPGTRLTVL.

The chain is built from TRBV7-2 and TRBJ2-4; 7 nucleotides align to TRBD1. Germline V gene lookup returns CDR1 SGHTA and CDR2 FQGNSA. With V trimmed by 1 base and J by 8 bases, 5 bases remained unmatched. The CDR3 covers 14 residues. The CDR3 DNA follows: TGTGCCAGCAGCTTAGGAGGGGGCACGTACATTCAGTACTTC. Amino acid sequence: CASSLGGGTYIQYF.

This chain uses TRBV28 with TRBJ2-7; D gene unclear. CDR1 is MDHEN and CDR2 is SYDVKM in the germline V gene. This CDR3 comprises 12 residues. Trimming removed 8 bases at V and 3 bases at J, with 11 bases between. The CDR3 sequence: CASGTFLYEQYF. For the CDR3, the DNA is TGTGCCAGCGGTACGTTCCTCTACGAGCAGTACTTC.

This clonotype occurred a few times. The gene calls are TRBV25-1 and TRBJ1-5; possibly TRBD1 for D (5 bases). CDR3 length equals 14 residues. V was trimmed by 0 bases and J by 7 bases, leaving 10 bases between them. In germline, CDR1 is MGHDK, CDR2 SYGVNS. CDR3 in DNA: TGTGCCAGCAGTGAATATGCCAGGGTCCAGCCCCAGCATTTT. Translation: CASSEYARVQPQHF.

In DNA form, the CDR3 reads TGTGCCAGCAGTGAATCGGGACAGGGGGCTTCACCCCTCCACTTT. This encodes CASSESGQGASPLHF. The rearrangement links TRBV25-1 to TRBJ1-6; 12 nucleotides line up with TRBD1. Germline V gene sequence: CDR1 MGHDK, CDR2 SYGVNS. CDR3 length: 15 residues. Trimming at V came to 1 base and at J to 9 bases, leaving 1 base not matched to a gene.

The CDR3 DNA reads as TGTGCCAGTAGTATGGGACAGGGCGCAGATACGCAGTATTTT. This codes for CASSMGQGADTQYF. This chain connects TRBV19 to TRBJ2-3; 9 bases fit TRBD1. The V gene end was trimmed by 3 bases and the J gene end by 4 bases; junction bases not matched to a gene: 2. Germline loops: CDR1 LNHDA, CDR2 SQIVND (reference sequence). CDR3 length: 14 amino acids.

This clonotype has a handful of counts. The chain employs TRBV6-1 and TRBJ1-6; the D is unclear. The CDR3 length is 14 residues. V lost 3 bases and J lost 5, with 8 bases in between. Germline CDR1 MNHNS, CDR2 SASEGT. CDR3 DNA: TGTGCCAGCAGTGACAGGTGGAATAATTCACCCCTCCACTTT. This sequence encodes CASSDRWNNSPLHF.

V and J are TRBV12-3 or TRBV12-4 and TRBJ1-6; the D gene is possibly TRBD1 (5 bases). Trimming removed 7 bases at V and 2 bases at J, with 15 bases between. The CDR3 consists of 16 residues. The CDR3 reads CASTPRAGAYNSPLHF. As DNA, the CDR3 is TGTGCCAGCACCCCCCGGGCGGGGGCCTATAATTCACCCCTCCACTTT.

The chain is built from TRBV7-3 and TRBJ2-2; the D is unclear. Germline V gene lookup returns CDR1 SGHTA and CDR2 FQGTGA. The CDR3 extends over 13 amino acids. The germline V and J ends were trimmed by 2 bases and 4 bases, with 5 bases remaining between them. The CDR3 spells CASSLLGTGELFF. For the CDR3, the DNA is TGTGCCAGCAGCTTACTGGGCACCGGGGAGCTGTTTTTT.

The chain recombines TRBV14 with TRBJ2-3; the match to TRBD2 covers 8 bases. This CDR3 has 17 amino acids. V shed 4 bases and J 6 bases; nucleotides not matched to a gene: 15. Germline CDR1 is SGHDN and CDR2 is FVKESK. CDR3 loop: CASSLETPFGREDTQYF. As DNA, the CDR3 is TGTGCCAGCAGCCTAGAGACCCCTTTCGGGAGGGAGGATACGCAGTATTTT.

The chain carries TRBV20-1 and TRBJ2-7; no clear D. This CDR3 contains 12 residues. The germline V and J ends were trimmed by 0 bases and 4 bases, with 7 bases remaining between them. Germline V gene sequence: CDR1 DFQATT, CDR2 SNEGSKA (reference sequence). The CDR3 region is CSARDRLYEQYF. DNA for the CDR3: TGCAGTGCTAGAGATCGGCTTTACGAGCAGTACTTC.

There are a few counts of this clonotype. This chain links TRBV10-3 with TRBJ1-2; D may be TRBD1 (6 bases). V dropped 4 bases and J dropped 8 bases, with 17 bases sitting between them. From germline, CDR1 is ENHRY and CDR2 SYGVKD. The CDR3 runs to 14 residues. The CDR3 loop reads CAISAPTGTYGYTF. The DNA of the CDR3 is TGTGCCATCAGTGCCCCTACAGGGACCTACGGCTACACCTTC.

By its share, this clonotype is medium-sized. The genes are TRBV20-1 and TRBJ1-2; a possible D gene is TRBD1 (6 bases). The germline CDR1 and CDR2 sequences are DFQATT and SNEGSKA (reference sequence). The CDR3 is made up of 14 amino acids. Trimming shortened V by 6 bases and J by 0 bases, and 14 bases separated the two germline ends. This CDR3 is CSAVGDTANYGYTF. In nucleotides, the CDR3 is TGCAGTGCCGTAGGGGACACAGCTAACTATGGCTACACCTTC.

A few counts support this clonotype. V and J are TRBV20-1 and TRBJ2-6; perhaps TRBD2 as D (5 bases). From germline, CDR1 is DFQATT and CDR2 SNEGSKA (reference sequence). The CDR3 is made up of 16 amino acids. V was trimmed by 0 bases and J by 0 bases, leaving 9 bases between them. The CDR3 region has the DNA TGCAGTGCTAGAGATTTACGGGGCTCTGGGGCCAACGTCCTGACTTTC. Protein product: CSARDLRGSGANVLTF.

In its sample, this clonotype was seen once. CDR3 DNA: TGTGCCAGCAGTGAAGGGTCCCAAGAGACCCAGTACTTC. Translated, it gives CASSEGSQETQYF. This rearrangement joins TRBV2 to TRBJ2-5; D gene ambiguous. The CDR3 is 13 residues long. CDR1 SNHLY and CDR2 FYNNEI come from the germline V gene. Trimming stripped 1 base from V and 1 base from J, with 4 bases between.